This entry lists 9 T cell receptor beta chains sequenced from one sample in a study of T cell changes during pregnancy in multiple sclerosis. TCRdb's table, derived via immunoSEQ multiplex PCR, lists solely in-frame clones and lacks some. The data show around 71,000 clones, more than 80% seen once. Sequencing used peripheral blood, obtained in the third trimester of pregnancy. The receptor source for this set is a female donor with multiple sclerosis, enrolled in a pregnancy study.

The J gene is TRBJ2-5, the V gene TRBV6-1, with a possible D match to TRBD2 (6 bases). The CDR3 contains 13 residues. Germline assignment: CDR1 MNHNS and CDR2 SASEGT. V gave up 7 bases and J gave up 0 bases, with 9 bases separating them. In DNA, the CDR3 is TGTGCCAGCACTGGAGGGTACCAAGAGACCCAGTACTTC. Translated, it gives CASTGGYQETQYF.

The chain uses TRBV5-1 and TRBJ2-3; 7 nucleotides align to TRBD2. V shed 2 bases, J shed 6 bases, and the junction held 6 bases outside the gene matches. The CDR3 runs to 14 residues. Germline V gene data show CDR1 as SGHRS and CDR2 as YFSETQ. The CDR3 DNA reads as TGCGCCAGCAGCTTAGGACTAGTGAGCGATACGCAGTATTTT. Amino acids: CASSLGLVSDTQYF.

The genes are TRBV9 and TRBJ2-7; D possibly corresponds to TRBD2 (5 bases). The V end was cut by 4 bases, the J end by 3 bases, with 17 bases between. This CDR3 region has 15 residues. In germline, CDR1 is SGDLS, CDR2 YYNGEE. CDR3 bases: TGTGCCAGCAGCCCCTCGGCGGGTGCACTCTACGAGCAGTACTTC. Amino acids: CASSPSAGALYEQYF.

The chain has TRBV5-4 and TRBJ2-1; D ambiguous. CDR3 length: 11 amino acids. Germline CDR1 SGHNT, CDR2 YYREEE (reference sequence). Trimming stripped 5 bases from V and 8 bases from J, with 8 bases between. The CDR3 loop reads CASSVSDEQFF. The CDR3 bases are TGTGCCAGCAGTGTATCCGATGAGCAGTTCTTC.

The CDR3 protein is CASSLLRGGWTDTQYF. The CDR3 DNA is TGTGCCAGCAGTTTACTTCGTGGGGGCTGGACAGATACGCAGTATTTT. This sequence joins TRBV27 and TRBJ2-3; a weak D match, TRBD1 (6 bases). Germline lookup yields CDR1 MNHEY and CDR2 SMNVEV (reference sequence). Trimming shortened V by 2 bases and J by 3 bases, and 15 bases separated the two germline ends. This CDR3 region has 16 residues.

The V gene is TRBV6-4, the J gene TRBJ1-3; D perhaps matches TRBD1 (5 bases). The CDR3 extends over 16 amino acids. The V gene lost 6 bases and the J gene lost 0 bases, with 15 bases spanning the gap. Germline V gives CDR1 MRHNA, CDR2 SNTAGT. The CDR3 sequence: CASRSVGGDSGNTIYF. DNA of the CDR3: TGTGCCAGCAGATCCGTGGGGGGGGACTCTGGAAACACCATATATTTT.

The sample holds one count of this clone. The chain recombines TRBV9 with TRBJ2-7; D gene unclear. Germline values: CDR1 SGDLS, CDR2 YYNGEE. CDR3 length: 14 amino acids. V was shortened by 0 bases and J by 1 base, with 8 bases between the two germline ends. CDR3 coding DNA: TGTGCCAGCAGCGTAGCAACACGATCCTACGAGCAGTACTTC. This sequence encodes CASSVATRSYEQYF.

The CDR3 DNA follows: TGCGCCAGCAGCCAAGTCGGAGGGACCTACGAGCAGTACTTC. Translated: CASSQVGGTYEQYF. V usage is TRBV4-1 and J usage is TRBJ2-7; possible D gene TRBD2, 6 bases. CDR1 and CDR2 (germline): MGHRA, YSYEKL. The V gene lost 1 base and the J gene lost 2 bases, with 9 bases spanning the gap. CDR3 size: 14 residues.

The chain recombines TRBV14 with TRBJ2-5; 8 bases match TRBD1. The germline CDR1 and CDR2 sequences are SGHDN and FVKESK. The CDR3 consists of 14 residues. V was pared by 6 bases and J by 5 bases, with 8 bases of the junction left unmatched. CDR3 nucleotides: TGTGCCAGCAGGCATACAGGGGGAGGCGAGACCCAGTACTTC. As protein: CASRHTGGGETQYF.